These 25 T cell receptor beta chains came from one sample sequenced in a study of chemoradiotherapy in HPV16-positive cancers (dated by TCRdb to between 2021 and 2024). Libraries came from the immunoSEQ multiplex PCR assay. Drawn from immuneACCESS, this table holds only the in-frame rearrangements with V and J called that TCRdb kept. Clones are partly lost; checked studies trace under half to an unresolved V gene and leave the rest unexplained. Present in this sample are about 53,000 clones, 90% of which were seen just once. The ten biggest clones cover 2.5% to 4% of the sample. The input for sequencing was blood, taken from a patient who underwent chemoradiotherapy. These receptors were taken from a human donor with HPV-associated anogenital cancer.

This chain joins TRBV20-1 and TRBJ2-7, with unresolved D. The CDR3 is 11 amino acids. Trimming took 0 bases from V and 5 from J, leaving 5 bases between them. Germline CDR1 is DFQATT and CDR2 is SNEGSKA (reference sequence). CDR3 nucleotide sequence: TGCAGTGCTAGAGATCGTAACGAGCAGTACTTC. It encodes CSARDRNEQYF.

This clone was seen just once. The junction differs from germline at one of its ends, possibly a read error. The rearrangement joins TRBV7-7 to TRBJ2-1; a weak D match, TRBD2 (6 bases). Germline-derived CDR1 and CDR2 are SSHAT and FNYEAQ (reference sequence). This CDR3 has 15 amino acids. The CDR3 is CASSLDGSSYNEQFF. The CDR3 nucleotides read TGTGCTAGCAGCTTAGACGGGAGCTCCTACAATGAGCAGTTCTTC.

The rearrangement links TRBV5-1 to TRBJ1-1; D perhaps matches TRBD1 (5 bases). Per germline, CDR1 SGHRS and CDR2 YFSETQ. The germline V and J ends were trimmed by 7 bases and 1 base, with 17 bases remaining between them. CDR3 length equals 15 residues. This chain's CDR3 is CASRLPGQTNTEAFF. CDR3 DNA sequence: TGCGCCAGCCGTCTCCCAGGGCAGACGAACACTGAAGCTTTCTTT.

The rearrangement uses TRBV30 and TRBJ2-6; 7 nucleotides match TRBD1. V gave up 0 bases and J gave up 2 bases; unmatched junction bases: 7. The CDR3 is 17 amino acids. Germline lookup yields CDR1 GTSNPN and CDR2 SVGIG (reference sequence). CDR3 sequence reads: CAWSVTGQGAGANVLTF. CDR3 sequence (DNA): TGTGCCTGGAGTGTAACGGGCCAGGGGGCTGGGGCCAACGTCCTGACTTTC.

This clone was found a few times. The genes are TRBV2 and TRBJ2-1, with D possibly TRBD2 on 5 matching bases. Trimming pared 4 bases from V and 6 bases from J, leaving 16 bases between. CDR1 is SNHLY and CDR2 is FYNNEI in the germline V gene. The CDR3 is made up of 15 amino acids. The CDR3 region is CASSVGLAGGNEQFF. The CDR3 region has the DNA TGTGCCAGCAGTGTTGGGCTCGCTGGAGGCAATGAGCAGTTCTTC.

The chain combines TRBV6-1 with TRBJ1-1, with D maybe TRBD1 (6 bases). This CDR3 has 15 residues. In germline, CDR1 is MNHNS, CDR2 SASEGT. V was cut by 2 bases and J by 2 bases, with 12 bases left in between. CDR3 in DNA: TGTGCCAGCAGTGAATCCGGGACATCCAACACTGAAGCTTTCTTT. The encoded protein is CASSESGTSNTEAFF.

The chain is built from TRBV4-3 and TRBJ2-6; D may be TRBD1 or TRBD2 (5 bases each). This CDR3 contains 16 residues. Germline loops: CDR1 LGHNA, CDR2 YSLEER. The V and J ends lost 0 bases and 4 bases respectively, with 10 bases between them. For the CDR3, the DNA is TGCGCCAGCAGCCAAGAGAGGGGTTTCGGGGCCAACGTCCTGACTTTC. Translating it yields CASSQERGFGANVLTF.

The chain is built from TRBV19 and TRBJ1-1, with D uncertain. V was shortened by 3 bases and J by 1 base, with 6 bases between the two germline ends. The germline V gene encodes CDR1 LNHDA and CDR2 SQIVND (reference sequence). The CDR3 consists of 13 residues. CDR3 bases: TGTGCCAGTAGTATTAGCCAGAACACTGAAGCTTTCTTT. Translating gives CASSISQNTEAFF.

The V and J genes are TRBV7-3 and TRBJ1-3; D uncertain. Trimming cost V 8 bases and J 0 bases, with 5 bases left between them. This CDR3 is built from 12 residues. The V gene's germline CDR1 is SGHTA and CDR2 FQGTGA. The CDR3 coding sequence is TGTGCCAGCGGCGACTCTGGAAACACCATATATTTT. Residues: CASGDSGNTIYF.

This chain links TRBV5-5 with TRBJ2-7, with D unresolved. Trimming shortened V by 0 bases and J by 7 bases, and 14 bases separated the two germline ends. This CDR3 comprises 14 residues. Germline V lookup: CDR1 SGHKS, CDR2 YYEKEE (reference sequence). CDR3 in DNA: TGTGCCAGCAGCTTGGGGTTGACACCCGGGGAGCAGTACTTC. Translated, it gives CASSLGLTPGEQYF.

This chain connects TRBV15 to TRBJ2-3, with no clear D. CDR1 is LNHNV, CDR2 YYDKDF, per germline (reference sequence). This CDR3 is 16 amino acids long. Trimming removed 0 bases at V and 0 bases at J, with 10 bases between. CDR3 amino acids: CATSRDSLGSTDTQYF. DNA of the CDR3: TGTGCCACCAGCAGAGATTCACTCGGGAGCACAGATACGCAGTATTTT.

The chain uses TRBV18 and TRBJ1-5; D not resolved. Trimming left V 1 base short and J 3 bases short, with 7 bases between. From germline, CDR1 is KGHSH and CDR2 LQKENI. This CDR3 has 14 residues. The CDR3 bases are TGTGCCAGCTCACCACAGGGCAACAATCAGCCCCAGCATTTT. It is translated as CASSPQGNNQPQHF.

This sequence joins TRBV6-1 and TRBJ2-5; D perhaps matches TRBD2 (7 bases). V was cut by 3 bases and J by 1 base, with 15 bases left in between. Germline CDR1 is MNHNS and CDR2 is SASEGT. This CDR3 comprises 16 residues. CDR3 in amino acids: CASSERGGGLQETQYF. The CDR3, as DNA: TGTGCCAGCAGTGAGAGAGGGGGGGGTCTCCAAGAGACCCAGTACTTC.

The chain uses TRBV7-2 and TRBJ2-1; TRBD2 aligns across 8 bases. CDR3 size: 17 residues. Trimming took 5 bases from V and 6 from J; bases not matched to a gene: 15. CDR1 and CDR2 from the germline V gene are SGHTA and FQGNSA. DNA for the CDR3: TGTGCCAGCAGCGCCCGACCGGGACTAGTGTCCCCCAATGAGCAGTTCTTC. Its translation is CASSARPGLVSPNEQFF.

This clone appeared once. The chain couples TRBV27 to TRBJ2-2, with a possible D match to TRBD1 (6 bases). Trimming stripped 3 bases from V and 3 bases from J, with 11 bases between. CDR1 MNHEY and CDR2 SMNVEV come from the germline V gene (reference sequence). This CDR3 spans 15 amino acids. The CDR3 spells CASSLGPGDTGELFF. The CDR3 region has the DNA TGTGCCAGCAGTTTGGGCCCAGGGGACACCGGGGAGCTGTTTTTT.

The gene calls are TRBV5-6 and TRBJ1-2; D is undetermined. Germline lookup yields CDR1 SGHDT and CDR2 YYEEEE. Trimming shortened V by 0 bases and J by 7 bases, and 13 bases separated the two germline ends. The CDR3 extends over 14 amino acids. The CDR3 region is CASSLGSQFGGYTF. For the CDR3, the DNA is TGTGCCAGCAGCTTGGGATCACAGTTTGGTGGCTACACCTTC.

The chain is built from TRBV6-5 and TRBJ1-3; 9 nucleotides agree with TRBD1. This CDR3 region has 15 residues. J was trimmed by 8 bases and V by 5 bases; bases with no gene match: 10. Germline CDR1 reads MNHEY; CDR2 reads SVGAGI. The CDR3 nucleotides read TGTGCCAGCAGTCGCACAGGGGGCGTTTCGGACACCATATATTTT. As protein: CASSRTGGVSDTIYF.

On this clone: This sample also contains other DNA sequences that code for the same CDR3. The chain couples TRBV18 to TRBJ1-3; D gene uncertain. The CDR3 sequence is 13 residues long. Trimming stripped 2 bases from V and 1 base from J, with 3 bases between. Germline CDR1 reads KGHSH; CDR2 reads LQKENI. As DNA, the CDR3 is TGTGCCAGCTCACCAGGGTCTGGAAACACCATATATTTT. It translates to CASSPGSGNTIYF.

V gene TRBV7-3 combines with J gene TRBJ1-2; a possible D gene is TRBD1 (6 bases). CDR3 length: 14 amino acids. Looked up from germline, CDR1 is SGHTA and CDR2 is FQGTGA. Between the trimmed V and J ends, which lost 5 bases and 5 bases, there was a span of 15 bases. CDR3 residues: CASSPAGALYGYTF. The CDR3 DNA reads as TGTGCCAGCAGCCCCGCAGGGGCCCTATATGGCTACACCTTC. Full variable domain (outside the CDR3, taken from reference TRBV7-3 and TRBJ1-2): GAGVSQTPSNKVTEKGKYVELRCDPISGHTALYWYRQSLGQGPEFLIYFQGTGAADDSGLPNDRFFAVRPEGSVSTLKIQRTERGDSAVYLCASSPAGALYGYTFGSGTRLTVV.

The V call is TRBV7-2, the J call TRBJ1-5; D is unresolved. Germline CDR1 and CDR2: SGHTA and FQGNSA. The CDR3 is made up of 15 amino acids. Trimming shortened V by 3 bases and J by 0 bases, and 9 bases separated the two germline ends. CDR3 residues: CASSFDIYSNQPQHF. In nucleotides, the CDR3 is TGTGCCAGCAGCTTCGACATTTATAGCAATCAGCCCCAGCATTTT.

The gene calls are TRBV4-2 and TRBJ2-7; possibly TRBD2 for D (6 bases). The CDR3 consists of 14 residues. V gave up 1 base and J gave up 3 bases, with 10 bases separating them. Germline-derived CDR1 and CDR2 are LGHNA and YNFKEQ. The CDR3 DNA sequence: TGTGCCAGCAGCCAAGCGGGGGTCCTCTACGAGCAGTACTTC. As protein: CASSQAGVLYEQYF.

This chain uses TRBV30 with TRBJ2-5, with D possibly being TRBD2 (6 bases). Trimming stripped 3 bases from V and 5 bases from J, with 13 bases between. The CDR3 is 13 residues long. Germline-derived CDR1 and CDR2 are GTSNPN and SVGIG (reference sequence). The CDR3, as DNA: TGTGCCTGGAGCGCGGGGCGAAGGGAGACCCAGTACTTC. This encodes CAWSAGRRETQYF.

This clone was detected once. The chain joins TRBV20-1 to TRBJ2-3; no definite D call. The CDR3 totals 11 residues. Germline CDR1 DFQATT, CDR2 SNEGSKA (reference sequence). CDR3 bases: TGCAGCGCCCCCAAGACAGATACGCAGTATTTT. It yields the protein CSAPKTDTQYF.

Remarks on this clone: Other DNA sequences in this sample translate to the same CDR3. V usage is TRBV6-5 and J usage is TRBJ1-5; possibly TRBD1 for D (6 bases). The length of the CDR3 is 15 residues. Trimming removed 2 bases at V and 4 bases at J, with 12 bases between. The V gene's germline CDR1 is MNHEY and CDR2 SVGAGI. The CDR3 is CASSYTGGGNQPQHF. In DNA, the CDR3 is TGTGCCAGCAGTTACACCGGGGGCGGGAATCAGCCCCAGCATTTT.

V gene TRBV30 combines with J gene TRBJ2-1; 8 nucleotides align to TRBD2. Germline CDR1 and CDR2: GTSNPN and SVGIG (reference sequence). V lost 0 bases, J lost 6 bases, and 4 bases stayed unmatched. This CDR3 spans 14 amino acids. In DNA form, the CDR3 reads TGTGCCTGGAGTGTAACGGGGGGGGGCAATGAGCAGTTCTTC. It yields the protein CAWSVTGGGNEQFF.